Sequencing of this TCR beta chain was carried out in a study of blood T cell repertoires in COVID-19 (dated by TCRdb to about 2020). At the level of the whole study: Samples covering the acute and convalescent phases of COVID-19 were provided by collaborators in the United States, Italy and Spain. The prospective study material was composed of cDNA or gDNA derived from T cells, B-cell-depleted T cells, or PBMCs. The repertoires were released in a freely available public database intended as a resource for research on the immune response to SARS-CoV-2. Samples came from the ongoing ImmuneRACE study (first 160 participants) plus 1,254 subjects from 6 global collaborators. HLA class I and class II types, where available, came from metadata supplied by the sample provider rather than from assay-based typing. Subjects who had been exposed to COVID-19, were actively infected with it, or had recovered from it provided the deeply sampled blood TCRbeta repertoires that made up the dataset. The sample metadata nearly always contained a de-identified subject ID, COVID-19 status, age in years and sex.

TCRbeta CDR3 regions were amplified from genomic DNA by means of the immunoSEQ Assay, a bias-controlled multiplex PCR. The original pipeline was this. The number of nucleated cells in each sample was estimated from the amplification of reference gene primers within the assay. To quantify the absolute abundance of each unique TCRbeta CDR3 rearrangement, sequence reads were collapsed and filtered. Productive Simpson clonality was computed per sample as the square root of Simpson's diversity index over productive rearrangements. This immuneACCESS table, as held by TCRdb, lists in-frame sequences with V and J called but not all clones. Of the missing ones, under half trace to an unresolved V gene in checked studies; the others have no known cause. V and J calls and clone size are as listed in that table; D and trimming were resolved from the DNA. In all, the sample holds 100,000 to 130,000 clones, and over 65% of those were seen once. About 2% of the sample is in the top ten clones.

Concerning this clone: The target of this receptor is not known. No much larger clone exists at a distance of one base, and base qualities are not known.

The paper as a whole reports these results and caveats: How much clinical and demographic metadata was included differed by source and by participant, and the metadata was provided uncurated.

The collaborating institutions used their own protocols to collect whole blood in K2EDTA tubes. For TCRbeta analysis, collaborator samples were shipped as frozen whole blood, as isolated PBMCs, or as DNA extracted from either sample type. The receptor comes from a woman in her thirties or forties with acute or convalescent COVID-19. Sample: peripheral blood.

The CDR3 reads CAWSVSRGNTGELFF. The nucleotide sequence reads TGTGCCTGGAGTGTTTCGCGGGGTAACACCGGGGAGCTGTTTTTT. This chain joins TRBV30 to TRBJ2-2, and the D gene may be TRBD2, 6 bases matching. Including the terminal cysteine and phenylalanine, the CDR3 comprises 15 residues. The entry retains the CDR3 DNA only, 45 bases that are in frame from base 1. CDR1 and CDR2 are drawn from the germline V gene (reference sequence): GTSNPN, SVGIG. The germline ends are 10 bases apart after V is trimmed by 0 bases and J by 2 bases.